These 27 T cell receptor beta chains were sequenced from one sample in a study of T cell responses to AZD1222 COVID-19 vaccine. TCRdb keeps only in-frame clones here, not all; method: immunoSEQ multiplex PCR. The table lists more than 95,000 clones, 85% to 90% of them singletons, with 2.5% to 3% in the top ten. The input for sequencing was peripheral blood, taken on day 0 of AZD1222 vaccination. The origin of the receptors is an adult in good health.

The chain combines TRBV10-1 with TRBJ2-1; the D gene is possibly TRBD1 (5 bases). Trimming removed 7 bases at V and 7 bases at J, with 11 bases between. Germline CDR1 WNHNN, CDR2 SYGVQD (reference sequence). The CDR3 runs to 12 residues. The CDR3, as DNA: TGCGCCAGCATGTCCAGGGAAAATGAGCAGTTCTTC. It codes for CASMSRENEQFF.

V is TRBV20-1 and J is TRBJ1-4; D perhaps matches TRBD1 (5 bases). CDR3 length equals 14 residues. Trimming shortened V by 3 bases and J by 3 bases, and 11 bases separated the two germline ends. CDR1 and CDR2 (germline): DFQATT, SNEGSKA (reference sequence). CDR3 DNA sequence: TGCAGTGCTAGTTATCGGGACGCTAATGAAAAACTGTTTTTT. As protein: CSASYRDANEKLFF.

The chain links TRBV28 to TRBJ1-5; D possibly corresponds to TRBD1 (6 bases). V was pared by 4 bases and J by 6 bases, with 19 bases between. Germline V gene lookup returns CDR1 MDHEN and CDR2 SYDVKM. CDR3 length equals 16 residues. The CDR3 region is CASSSNGGARSQPQHF. The CDR3 nucleotides read TGTGCCAGCAGTTCAAATGGGGGCGCGAGGAGTCAGCCCCAGCATTTT.

This clone was counted once. The V call is TRBV5-4, the J call TRBJ1-1; 8 nucleotides agree with TRBD1. Germline V gene sequence: CDR1 SGHNT, CDR2 YYREEE (reference sequence). This CDR3 has 16 residues. Trimming removed 4 bases from V and 2 bases from J; junction bases left unmatched: 10. CDR3 in amino acids: CASSIHRGSENTEAFF. The CDR3 coding sequence is TGTGCCAGCAGCATACACAGGGGGAGTGAAAACACTGAAGCTTTCTTT.

The chain joins TRBV19 to TRBJ2-1; D is unresolved. The germline V gene has CDR1 LNHDA and CDR2 SQIVND (reference sequence). Trimming took 4 bases from V and 0 from J, leaving 19 bases between them. The CDR3 totals 18 residues. The CDR3 here is CASSRTFYLQSSYNEQFF. The CDR3 bases are TGTGCCAGTAGTAGAACGTTTTACCTTCAAAGCTCCTACAATGAGCAGTTCTTC.

The V call is TRBV6-4, the J call TRBJ2-1; 11 bases are shared with TRBD2. V dropped 6 bases and J dropped 7; count of bases not matched to a gene: 11. Germline V gene sequence: CDR1 MRHNA, CDR2 SNTAGT. The CDR3 contains 16 residues. CDR3 amino acids: CASRLAGAVLQNEQFF. DNA of the CDR3: TGTGCCAGCAGACTAGCGGGAGCTGTTTTACAGAATGAGCAGTTCTTC.

The chain recombines TRBV6-6 with TRBJ1-6; 8 nucleotides align to TRBD1. Germline CDR1 and CDR2: MNHNY and SVGAGI (reference sequence). CDR3 length: 15 amino acids. V lost 5 bases, J lost 4 bases, and 4 bases stayed unmatched. DNA of the CDR3: TGTGCCAGCAGTAAAGGACAGGGATATAATTCACCCCTCCACTTT. Translating it yields CASSKGQGYNSPLHF.

The chain is built from TRBV10-3 and TRBJ2-1, with 8 bases identical to TRBD2. The CDR3 has 15 amino acids. Germline assignment: CDR1 ENHRY and CDR2 SYGVKD. The V and J ends lost 3 bases and 5 bases, in that order; junction bases with no gene match: 6. The CDR3 spells CAISDGGGPHNEQFF. CDR3 sequence (DNA): TGTGCCATCAGTGACGGCGGGGGGCCTCACAATGAGCAGTTCTTC.

The chain is built from TRBV28 and TRBJ1-4; D call uncertain. Germline loops: CDR1 MDHEN, CDR2 SYDVKM. The CDR3 is made up of 15 amino acids. V lost 6 bases and J 2 bases, leaving 13 bases between the germline ends. This CDR3 reads CASRPGGLTNEKLFF. CDR3 DNA sequence: TGTGCCAGCAGACCCGGAGGGCTGACTAATGAAAAACTGTTTTTT.

V is TRBV4-3 and J is TRBJ1-1, with D possibly being TRBD1 (5 bases). Deletions cut 0 bases from V and 11 bases from J, with 19 bases between. The CDR3 runs 15 residues. Germline CDR1 reads LGHNA; CDR2 reads YSLEER. DNA for the CDR3: TGCGCCAGCAGCCAAGATCCCCGACAGTTAGGCCTGGCTTTCTTT. Its translation is CASSQDPRQLGLAFF.

This clone was seen a few times. The chain joins TRBV7-8 to TRBJ2-6; 7 bases line up with TRBD1. The junction had 9 bases not matched to a gene; V was cut back by 5 bases and J by 8 bases. Germline CDR1 reads SGHVS; CDR2 reads FQNEAQ. This CDR3 comprises 15 residues. The CDR3 sequence is CASSPTETGSNVLTF. The DNA of the CDR3 is TGTGCCAGCAGCCCTACAGAGACAGGGTCCAACGTCCTGACTTTC.

V is TRBV6-6 and J is TRBJ1-6; D unresolved. V lost 5 bases and J lost 0, with 17 bases in between. Germline assignment: CDR1 MNHNY and CDR2 SVGAGI (reference sequence). The CDR3 is made up of 18 amino acids. In DNA, the CDR3 is TGTGCCAGCAGTCCTCGGGCGGTCCCGGGCTCCTATAATTCACCCCTCCACTTT. It encodes CASSPRAVPGSYNSPLHF.

This clone showed up just once. The chain uses TRBV5-1 and TRBJ1-2, with D possibly TRBD1 on 5 matching bases. The germline V and J ends were trimmed by 5 bases and 0 bases, with 11 bases remaining between them. The CDR3 covers 14 residues. The germline CDR1 and CDR2 sequences are SGHRS and YFSETQ. The DNA of the CDR3 is TGCGCCAGCAGTAGGGACGTTACTAACTATGGCTACACCTTC. Protein: CASSRDVTNYGYTF.

This rearrangement joins TRBV9 to TRBJ1-6; the D is unclear. V lost 4 bases and J 7 bases, leaving 15 bases between the germline ends. Germline lookup yields CDR1 SGDLS and CDR2 YYNGEE. The CDR3 consists of 15 residues. The CDR3 bases are TGTGCCAGCAGCTTTTTCACGGGAGGGAATTCACCCCTCCACTTT. Translated: CASSFFTGGNSPLHF.

This clone showed up just once. This sequence joins TRBV28 and TRBJ2-3, with a possible D match to TRBD2 (5 bases). The CDR3 runs to 12 residues. Germline V gene data show CDR1 as MDHEN and CDR2 as SYDVKM. With 6 bases removed from V and 4 bases from J, the gap between germline ends came to 8 bases. DNA of the CDR3: TGTGCCAGCAGCTTGCGGGCAGATACGCAGTATTTT. Its protein is CASSLRADTQYF.

This clone was counted a single time. The chain recombines TRBV15 with TRBJ1-2, with D possibly TRBD1 on 6 matching bases. With 3 bases removed from V and 7 bases from J, the gap between germline ends came to 15 bases. The CDR3 totals 14 residues. The germline V gene has CDR1 LNHNV and CDR2 YYDKDF (reference sequence). CDR3 sequence reads: CATSRDRGAGGYTF. The CDR3 DNA reads TGTGCCACCAGCAGGGATAGGGGGGCAGGTGGCTACACCTTC. Together with reference TRBV15 and TRBJ1-2, the CDR3 gives the full variable domain: DAMVIQNPRYQVTQFGKPVTLSCSQTLNHNVMYWYQQKSSQAPKLLFHYYDKDFNNEADTPDNFQSRRPNTSFCFLDIRSPGLGDTAMYLCATSRDRGAGGYTFGSGTRLTVV.

The V call is TRBV14, the J call TRBJ2-1, with TRBD1 matching over 9 bases. Germline V lookup: CDR1 SGHDN, CDR2 FVKESK. Trimming cost V 6 bases and J 3 bases; bases outside gene matches: 9. This CDR3 contains 16 residues. Here the CDR3 reads CASRQGAFSGYNEQFF. DNA for the CDR3: TGTGCCAGCAGACAGGGGGCGTTTTCAGGCTACAATGAGCAGTTCTTC. Together with reference TRBV14 and TRBJ2-1, the CDR3 gives the full variable domain: EAGVTQFPSHSVIEKGQTVTLRCDPISGHDNLYWYRRVMGKEIKFLLHFVKESKQDESGMPNNRFLAERTGGTYSTLKVQPAELEDSGVYFCASRQGAFSGYNEQFFGPGTRLTVL.

CDR3 nucleotide sequence: TGCGCCAGCAGCCAAGCCCCCGGGACTAGGCGTAACAATGAGCAGTTCTTC. This gives the protein CASSQAPGTRRNNEQFF. J is TRBJ2-1 and V is TRBV4-1; 8 bases fit TRBD2. V gave up 1 base and J gave up 5 bases; unmatched junction bases: 10. CDR3 size: 17 residues. Per germline, CDR1 MGHRA and CDR2 YSYEKL.

The rearrangement joins TRBV6-2 or TRBV6-3 to TRBJ2-3; TRBD2 is a possible D gene (5 bases). The CDR3 extends over 13 amino acids. V lost 2 bases to trimming and J lost 8 bases, with 11 bases between them. Germline lookup yields CDR1 MNHEY and CDR2 SVGEGT. The CDR3 loop reads CASSYTPEGTQYF. The CDR3 DNA reads as TGTGCCAGCAGTTACACACCAGAGGGTACGCAGTATTTT.

The CDR3 spells CSVGTSGRTGPEVDTGELFF. CDR3 nucleotides: TGCAGCGTTGGGACTAGCGGGAGGACGGGCCCCGAGGTCGACACCGGGGAGCTGTTTTTT. The chain has TRBV29-1 and TRBJ2-2, with TRBD2 identical over 14 bases. The CDR3 has 20 residues. The V segment lost 4 bases and the J segment 3 bases; nucleotides outside the gene matches: 16. Germline V gene data show CDR1 as SQVTM and CDR2 as ANQGSEA.

The chain carries TRBV11-2 and TRBJ2-7; 9 positions agree with TRBD1. V dropped 6 bases and J dropped 2; count of bases not matched to a gene: 8. Germline V gives CDR1 SGHAT, CDR2 FQNNGV. This CDR3 region has 15 residues. CDR3 DNA: TGTGCCAGCAGTCTTTCAGGGACAGGGCCCTACGAGCAGTACTTC. This gives the protein CASSLSGTGPYEQYF.

The chain recombines TRBV28 with TRBJ2-3; a weak D match, TRBD2 (6 bases). Germline assignment: CDR1 MDHEN and CDR2 SYDVKM. The V gene lost 6 bases and the J gene lost 10 bases, with 17 bases spanning the gap. This CDR3 is 13 amino acids long. For the CDR3, the DNA is TGTGCCAGCAGGTCGGGGACTCCAACCGCGCAGTATTTT. Amino acid sequence: CASRSGTPTAQYF.

The chain couples TRBV19 to TRBJ2-7, with D hard to call. The V end was cut by 5 bases, the J end by 4 bases, with 6 bases between. The CDR3 length is 11 residues. Germline V gene lookup returns CDR1 LNHDA and CDR2 SQIVND (reference sequence). This CDR3 reads CASSSAYEQYF. The CDR3 DNA reads TGTGCCAGTAGTTCAGCGTACGAGCAGTACTTC.

This chain uses TRBV29-1 with TRBJ2-5; D possibly corresponds to TRBD2 (7 bases). The CDR3 runs 13 residues. The V gene lost 3 bases and the J gene lost 5 bases, with 13 bases spanning the gap. Germline loops: CDR1 SQVTM, CDR2 ANQGSEA. The DNA for the CDR3 is TGCAGCGTTGATCGGGGGGCTGGGGAGACCCAGTACTTC. This gives the protein CSVDRGAGETQYF.

The chain has TRBV10-3 and TRBJ2-7, with D possibly TRBD2 on 5 matching bases. Trimming pared 2 bases from V and 0 bases from J, leaving 14 bases between. This CDR3 region has 16 residues. CDR1 is ENHRY, CDR2 SYGVKD, per germline. The CDR3 coding sequence is TGTGCCATCAGTGAGGGGAGCCTTGGGAGCTCCTACGAGCAGTACTTC. Translated: CAISEGSLGSSYEQYF.

The chain carries TRBV5-6 and TRBJ1-6, with TRBD1 matching 10 bases. Trimming removed 3 bases from V and 7 bases from J; junction bases left unmatched: 4. The CDR3 consists of 15 residues. Per germline, CDR1 SGHDT and CDR2 YYEEEE. The CDR3 reads CASSYRTGGNSPLHF. DNA of the CDR3: TGTGCCAGCAGCTACAGGACAGGGGGAAATTCACCCCTCCACTTT.

Here the CDR3 reads CASSLSGYLEDNEQFF. The CDR3 bases are TGTGCCAGTAGTCTCTCCGGGTATTTGGAAGACAATGAGCAGTTCTTC. The V call is TRBV19, the J call TRBJ2-1; no clear D. The CDR3 is 16 amino acids. V gave up 5 bases and J gave up 5 bases, with 19 bases separating them. The germline gives CDR1 LNHDA, CDR2 SQIVND (reference sequence).